These T cell receptor beta chains were read from a single sample in a study of shared T cell receptors in the human thymus. Sequenced by immunoSEQ multiplex PCR; TCRdb stores in-frame clones only, minus some. The sample has approximately 760,000 clones; 70% to 90% are singletons. The same sample was also studied in work on human thymus T cells.

The specimen was thymocytes. Receptor source: a girl under three years old with a congenital heart defect. Each CDR3 is given with its conserved first and last residue. D genes are given only for firm matches. Part of the rows lack a size; the others show once, few, many or a class for expanded clones.

v_gene	j_gene	abundance	d_gene	CDR3aa	CDR3nt
TRBV7-2	TRBJ1-2	NA	TRBD1	CASSAQGGYGYTF	TGTGCCAGCAGCGCCCAGGGGGGCTATGGCTACACCTTC
TRBV15	TRBJ2-2	NA	NA	CATSRDWPTGELFF	TGTGCCACCAGCAGAGATTGGCCAACCGGGGAGCTGTTTTTT
TRBV7-9	TRBJ1-2	NA	TRBD1	CASSLAGLGTAYGYTF	TGTGCCAGCAGCTTAGCAGGTCTCGGGACAGCCTATGGCTACACCTTC
TRBV27	TRBJ1-2	few	TRBD1	CASSLWRRDRLRGGYTF	TGTGCCAGCAGTTTATGGAGAAGGGACAGGCTGAGGGGAGGCTACACCTTC
TRBV4-2	TRBJ1-4	few	TRBD1	CASSHQGADNEKLFF	TGTGCCAGCAGCCACCAGGGGGCGGATAATGAAAAACTGTTTTTT
TRBV2	TRBJ2-7	NA	NA	CASKPLRVHYEQYF	TGTGCCAGCAAGCCTCTTCGAGTCCACTACGAGCAGTACTTC
TRBV11-2	TRBJ1-2	once	NA	CASSPRPYGYTF	TGTGCCAGCAGCCCCCGTCCCTATGGCTACACCTTC
TRBV7-2	TRBJ1-5	NA	TRBD1	CASSLLSTGGVGNQPQHF	TGTGCCAGCAGCTTATTATCAACAGGGGGAGTGGGCAATCAGCCCCAGCATTTT
TRBV28	TRBJ1-3	few	NA	CASSFRQNQSSGNTIYF	TGTGCCAGCAGTTTCAGACAGAATCAAAGCTCTGGAAACACCATATATTTT
TRBV28	TRBJ2-7	NA	TRBD1	CASSGLGGTGPGEQYF	TGTGCCAGCAGTGGTTTAGGCGGGACAGGGCCCGGCGAGCAGTACTTC
TRBV10-3	TRBJ2-6	NA	NA	CAISEFFPKPSGANVLTF	TGTGCCATCAGTGAATTTTTCCCGAAGCCCTCTGGGGCCAACGTCCTGACTTTC
TRBV7-8	TRBJ2-2	NA	NA	CASSTRVGLLWGGGTGELFF	TGTGCCAGCAGCACGCGCGTGGGGCTTTTATGGGGGGGCGGCACCGGGGAGCTGTTTTTT
TRBV10-3	TRBJ1-1	NA	NA	CAITHIRGGMGTEAFF	TGTGCCATCACACATATTCGGGGGGGAATGGGCACTGAAGCTTTCTTT
TRBV6-1	TRBJ1-6	NA	NA	CASSQTDSFHSPLHF	TGTGCCAGCAGCCAGACGGACAGTTTTCATTCACCCCTCCACTTT
TRBV14	TRBJ1-3	NA	TRBD1	CASSLPDRAGNTIYF	TGTGCCAGCAGCCTCCCCGACAGGGCTGGAAACACCATATATTTT
TRBV5-1	TRBJ1-2	NA	TRBD1	CASSVGNRGEVSPWSGYTF	TGCGCCAGCAGCGTGGGTAACAGGGGCGAGGTATCTCCATGGAGTGGCTACACCTTC
TRBV23-1	TRBJ2-1	NA	TRBD1	CASSQEQGRNNEQFF	TGCGCCAGCAGTCAAGAACAGGGGCGGAACAATGAGCAGTTCTTC
TRBV5-1	TRBJ2-7	NA	TRBD1	CASSPGTDPSYEQYF	TGCGCCAGCAGCCCCGGGACAGACCCGTCCTACGAGCAGTACTTC
TRBV5-1	TRBJ1-1	NA	NA	CASRSFPGGGNTEAFF	TGCGCCAGCAGATCATTCCCCGGGGGGGGTAACACTGAAGCTTTCTTT
TRBV5-5	TRBJ2-1	NA	TRBD2	CASGSHTGLAGVLSYNEQFF	TGTGCCAGCGGATCGCACACGGGACTAGCGGGGGTCCTCTCCTACAATGAGCAGTTCTTC
TRBV5-4	TRBJ2-7	NA	TRBD1	CASSQRVGDRGYEQYF	TGTGCCAGCAGCCAACGAGTAGGGGACAGGGGATACGAGCAGTACTTC
TRBV7-9	TRBJ2-1	NA	NA	CASSWDFRIRSSYNEQFF	TGTGCCAGCAGCTGGGACTTCCGGATAAGGAGCTCCTACAATGAGCAGTTCTTC
TRBV5-5	TRBJ1-2	NA	NA	CASSQGPVGYGYTF	TGTGCCAGCAGCCAGGGCCCCGTCGGGTATGGCTACACCTTC
TRBV6-1	TRBJ1-4	NA	NA	CASSEAPGGNEKLFF	TGTGCCAGCAGTGAAGCGCCAGGAGGGAATGAAAAACTGTTTTTT
TRBV20-1	TRBJ1-2	NA	NA	CSVRGGDGYTF	TGCAGTGTCAGGGGAGGGGATGGCTACACCTTC